The clone carrying this T cell receptor beta chain appeared a single time. Its antigen is not identified. This record comes from a study of cytomegalovirus exposure and HLA in healthy donors. Both 60 Vbeta primers and 13 Jbeta primers went into the PCR. Measured with immunoSEQ multiplex PCR; TCRdb has only the in-frame clones, and not every one. The sample carries 150,000 to 200,000 clones, roughly 82% recorded once. Study results and limitations: Researchers counted roughly 160 TCR beta chains as cytomegalovirus-associated. Versus the approximately 720-donor mean, an Asian-associated ancestry cluster reportedly showed fewer N-insertions in a later analysis.

Sequencing was performed on PBMCs. The sequence derives from a man in his fifties or sixties in good health and CMV-seropositive.

For the CDR3, the DNA is TGTGCCAGTAGTATGCCTGGAGGGCCTCCCGATACGCAGTATTTT. Its protein is CASSMPGGPPDTQYF. V is TRBV19 and J is TRBJ2-3; D may be TRBD2 (6 bases). V shed 3 bases and J shed 6 bases, with 16 bases lying between them. CDR1 is LNHDA and CDR2 is SQIVND in the germline V gene (reference sequence). CDR3 length: 15 residues.